This is a list of T cell receptor beta chains from one sample in a study of blood T cell repertoires in COVID-19. The method was immunoSEQ multiplex PCR; TCRdb's version includes in-frame clones alone and lacks a portion of them. The data show roughly 70,000 clones, roughly 90% seen once. Input material: peripheral blood. The receptor set was obtained from a man aged 50 to 60 with COVID-19, enrolled during active disease. CDR3s include the opening cysteine and the closing phenylalanine or tryptophan. Fields, in order: J gene, V gene, D gene, clone size, CDR3 DNA, CDR3 protein. D genes are given only for firm matches. The listing skips clone size in some rows; elsewhere it reads once, few, many or a size class.

J: TRBJ2-2
V: TRBV7-3
D: .
size: .
DNA: TGTGCCAGCAGCTTCCGGAGTTCCGGGGAGCTGTTTTTT
CDR3: CASSFRSSGELFF

J: TRBJ2-5
V: TRBV2
D: TRBD2
size: .
DNA: TGTGCCAGCCGGAGCGGGAGTGTGGTGGAGACCCAGTACTTC
CDR3: CASRSGSVVETQYF

J: TRBJ2-7
V: TRBV9
D: .
size: .
DNA: TGTGCCAGCAGCGCCCAGTTGACAGAAGTTAGCGAGCAGTACTTC
CDR3: CASSAQLTEVSEQYF

J: TRBJ2-1
V: TRBV7-2
D: .
size: .
DNA: TGTGCCAGCAGCCCGGGACTCCTCGGAGTGTACAATGAGCAGTTCTTC
CDR3: CASSPGLLGVYNEQFF

J: TRBJ1-1
V: TRBV5-4
D: .
size: .
DNA: TGTGCCAGCAGCTTGGACAGTTTGAACACTGAAGCTTTCTTT
CDR3: CASSLDSLNTEAFF

J: TRBJ1-6
V: TRBV19
D: TRBD1
size: few
DNA: TGTGCCAGTAGCAGGACAGGGGGCGATTCACCCCTCCACTTT
CDR3: CASSRTGGDSPLHF

J: TRBJ2-3
V: TRBV3-1/TRBV3-2
D: TRBD2
size: .
DNA: TGTGCCAGCAGCCAGCAGAGCGGGATAATTGGCACAGATACGCAGTATTTT
CDR3: CASSQQSGIIGTDTQYF

J: TRBJ2-7
V: TRBV15
D: .
size: .
DNA: TGTGCCACCAGCAGAGAGGGACTTGACAACTACGAGCAGTACTTC
CDR3: CATSREGLDNYEQYF

J: TRBJ1-5
V: TRBV30
D: .
size: .
DNA: TGTGCCTGGAGTGTACCAGGGAATAGCAATCAGCCCCAGCATTTT
CDR3: CAWSVPGNSNQPQHF

J: TRBJ1-3
V: TRBV30
D: .
size: .
DNA: TGTGCCTGGAGTCCGACTTGGACAGAAAGAAACACCATATATTTT
CDR3: CAWSPTWTERNTIYF

J: TRBJ2-7
V: TRBV4-1
D: TRBD1
size: .
DNA: TGCGCCAGCAGCGCACAGGGGGTAGGGGACCACTACGAGCAGTACTTC
CDR3: CASSAQGVGDHYEQYF

J: TRBJ2-1
V: TRBV28
D: .
size: .
DNA: TGTGCCAGCAGTTACCGGGACAAGCAGTTCTTC
CDR3: CASSYRDKQFF

J: TRBJ2-1
V: TRBV7-3
D: .
size: .
DNA: TGTGCCAGCAGCTTAGAAGGAGACTCCTACAATGAGCAGTTCTTC
CDR3: CASSLEGDSYNEQFF

J: TRBJ2-7
V: TRBV5-1
D: .
size: few
DNA: TGCGCCAGCAGCATCTCTTTTGGTACGGCGGGAGAGCAGTACTTC
CDR3: CASSISFGTAGEQYF

J: TRBJ1-1
V: TRBV6-6
D: .
size: .
DNA: TGTGCCAGCCGCCCCGGGGGGCTCAACACTGAAGCTTTCTTT
CDR3: CASRPGGLNTEAFF

J: TRBJ1-1
V: TRBV7-9
D: .
size: .
DNA: TGTGCCAGCAGATCACAGAGTCACACTGAAGCTTTCTTT
CDR3: CASRSQSHTEAFF

J: TRBJ2-1
V: TRBV28
D: TRBD2
size: .
DNA: TGTGCCAGCAGTTTAGCGGGACTAACCTACAATGAGCAGTTCTTC
CDR3: CASSLAGLTYNEQFF

J: TRBJ2-7
V: TRBV2
D: TRBD2
size: .
DNA: TGTGCCAGCATGGGGGCGGGAGGGAGCTCCTACGAGCAGTACTTC
CDR3: CASMGAGGSSYEQYF

J: TRBJ1-2
V: TRBV2
D: TRBD1
size: .
DNA: TGTGCCAGCAGTCTCCGGACAGGGGCCCATAAGAACTATGGCTACACCTTC
CDR3: CASSLRTGAHKNYGYTF

J: TRBJ2-1
V: TRBV4-1
D: TRBD2
size: .
DNA: TGCGCCAGCAGCCAGTGGGGACTAGCCAATGAGCAGTTCTTC
CDR3: CASSQWGLANEQFF

J: TRBJ1-4
V: TRBV6-5
D: .
size: .
DNA: TGTGCCAGCAGTTATATGGGGGGGGATGAAAAACTGTTTTTT
CDR3: CASSYMGGDEKLFF

J: TRBJ2-7
V: TRBV7-2
D: TRBD2
size: .
DNA: TGTGCCAGCAGCTCCGACGGGGGGTACGAGCAGTACTTC
CDR3: CASSSDGGYEQYF